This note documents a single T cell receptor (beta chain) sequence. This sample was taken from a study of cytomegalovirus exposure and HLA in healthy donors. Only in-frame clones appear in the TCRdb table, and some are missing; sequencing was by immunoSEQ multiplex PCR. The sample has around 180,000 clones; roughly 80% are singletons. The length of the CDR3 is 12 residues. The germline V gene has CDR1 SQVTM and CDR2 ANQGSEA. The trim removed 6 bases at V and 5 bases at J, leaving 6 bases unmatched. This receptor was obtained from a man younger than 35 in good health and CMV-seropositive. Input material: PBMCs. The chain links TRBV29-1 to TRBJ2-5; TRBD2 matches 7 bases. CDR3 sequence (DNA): TGCAGCGTCGAGCGGGGCTTGGAGACCCAGTACTTC. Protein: CSVERGLETQYF.